Sequencing of this T cell receptor beta chain was carried out in a study of CD8 T cells in Susac syndrome. Study-wide results and limits: The authors acknowledged that their TCR sequencing and HLA analysis involved a relatively small number of individuals.

Comment on this clonotype: Its antigen remains unknown.

A quantity of roughly 0.5 to 1 ug RNA underwent reverse transcription using random hexamers. Amplification of TCR beta CDR3 spanned 54 Vbeta and 13 Jbeta via immunoSEQ multiplex PCR. TCRdb processed the immunoSEQ multiplex PCR reads anew with MiXCR; each CDR3 protein has one entry. The sample lists 150,000 to 200,000 distinct CDR3 sequences, roughly 94% occurring once. TEMRA cells were FACS-enriched, unlike CD8+ and CD4+ T cells, which were negatively isolated. The specimen was CD4+ T cells from PBMCs. This clonotype was sampled from a human donor with multiple sclerosis.

CDR3: CAWSVGLAGYNEQFF. In nucleotides, the CDR3 is TGTGCCTGGAGTGTAGGCCTAGCGGGGTACAATGAGCAGTTCTTC. V is TRBV30 and J is TRBJ2-1; 9 bases are shared with TRBD2. This CDR3 is 15 amino acids long. V was clipped by 0 bases and J by 4 bases; unmatched bases: 4. Germline V gene sequence: CDR1 GTSNPN, CDR2 SVGIG (reference sequence).